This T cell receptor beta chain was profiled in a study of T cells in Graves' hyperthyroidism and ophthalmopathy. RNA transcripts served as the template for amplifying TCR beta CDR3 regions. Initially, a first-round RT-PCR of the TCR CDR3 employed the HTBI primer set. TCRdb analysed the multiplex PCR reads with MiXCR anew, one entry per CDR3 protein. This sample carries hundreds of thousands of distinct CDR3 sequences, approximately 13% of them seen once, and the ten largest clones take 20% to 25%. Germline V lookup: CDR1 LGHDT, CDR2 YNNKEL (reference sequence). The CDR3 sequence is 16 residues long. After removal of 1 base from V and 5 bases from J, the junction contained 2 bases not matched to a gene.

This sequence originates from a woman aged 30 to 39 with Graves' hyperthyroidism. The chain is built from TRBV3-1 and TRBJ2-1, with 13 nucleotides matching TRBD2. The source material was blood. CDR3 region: CASSQVGTSGNNEQFF. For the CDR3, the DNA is TGTGCCAGCAGCCAAGTGGGGACTAGCGGGAACAATGAGCAGTTCTTC.